This T cell receptor beta chain was obtained from a study of regulatory T cells in long-lasting Graves disease. Study overall: Persistence in Graves' disease required over 5 years of antithyroid drugs plus positive TSH receptor antibodies. Findings of the study overall: TCR diversity was lower in persistent than newly diagnosed Graves' disease. Those with persistent disease had in common more public clonotypes (2,741) than new patients (around 910). Favored gene segments in persistent disease were TRBV28, TRBJ1-2 and TRBJ2-5.

Relying on iRepertoire HTBI primers and Arm-PCR of CDR3 regions, the team built TCR beta libraries. In TCRdb, the multiplex PCR reads were re-called with MiXCR into one record per CDR3 protein. The data hold about 470,000 distinct CDR3 sequences, with around 20% observed a single time. V was clipped by 5 bases and J by 4 bases; unmatched bases: 7. CDR1 and CDR2 from the germline V gene are SGHTA and FQGTGA. The CDR3 contains 14 residues. Stated time point: persistent/refractory GD, antithyroid drugs over 5 years with positive TRAb. Researchers made the TCR library from RNA that was extracted from PBMCs. This clonotype has a count of ten or more. Its antigen is as yet unknown.

The sequenced sample was peripheral blood mononuclear cells (PBMCs), obtained when the disease was refractory, from a patient treated with antithyroid drugs. The chain links TRBV7-3 to TRBJ2-5; 7 bases agree with TRBD2. The sequence derives from a female donor with Graves disease. CDR3 coding DNA: TGTGCCAGCAGCCCCTCGGGACTAAGAGAGACCCAGTACTTC. Translation gives CASSPSGLRETQYF.